This TCR beta chain was observed in a study of T cell changes during pregnancy in multiple sclerosis. Here immunoSEQ multiplex PCR was the method, and the copy in TCRdb shows in-frame clones only, minus some. The sample lists more than 65,000 clones; about 93% were seen once. The CDR3 loop spans 13 amino acids. V shed 5 bases and J shed 4 bases, with 11 bases lying between them. Looked up from germline, CDR1 is LGHNA and CDR2 is YSLEER. The sequence was collected from a female donor with multiple sclerosis, enrolled in a pregnancy study. The chain has TRBV4-3 and TRBJ1-2, with TRBD1 as a possible D gene (6 bases). The starting material was peripheral blood, obtained in the first trimester of pregnancy. In nucleotides, the CDR3 is TGCGCCAGCAGCAACACAGGGATCTATGGCTACACCTTC. It is translated as CASSNTGIYGYTF.